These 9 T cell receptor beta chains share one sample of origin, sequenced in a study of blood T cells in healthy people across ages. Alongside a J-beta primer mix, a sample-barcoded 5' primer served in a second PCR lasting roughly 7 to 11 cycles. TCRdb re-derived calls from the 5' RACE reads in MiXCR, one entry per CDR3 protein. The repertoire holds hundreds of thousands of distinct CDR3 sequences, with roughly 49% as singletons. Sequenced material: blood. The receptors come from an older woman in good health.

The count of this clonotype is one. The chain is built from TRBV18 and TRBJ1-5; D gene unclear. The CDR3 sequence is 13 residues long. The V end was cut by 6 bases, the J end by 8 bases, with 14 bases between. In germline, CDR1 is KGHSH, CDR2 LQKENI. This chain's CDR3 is CASSPLTVKPQHF. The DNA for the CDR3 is TGTGCCAGCTCCCCCTTAACGGTGAAGCCCCAGCATTTT.

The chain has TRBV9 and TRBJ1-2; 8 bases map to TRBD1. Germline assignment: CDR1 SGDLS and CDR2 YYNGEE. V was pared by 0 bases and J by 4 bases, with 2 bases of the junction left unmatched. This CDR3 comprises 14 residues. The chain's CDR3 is CASSVGQGAYGYTF. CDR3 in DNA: TGTGCCAGCAGCGTAGGGCAGGGGGCCTATGGCTACACCTTC.

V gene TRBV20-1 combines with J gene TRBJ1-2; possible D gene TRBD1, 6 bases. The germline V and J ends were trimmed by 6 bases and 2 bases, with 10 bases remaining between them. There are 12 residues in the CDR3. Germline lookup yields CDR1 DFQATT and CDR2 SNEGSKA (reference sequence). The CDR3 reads CSARTENYGYTF. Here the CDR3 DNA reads TGCAGTGCGCGGACAGAAAACTATGGCTACACCTTC.

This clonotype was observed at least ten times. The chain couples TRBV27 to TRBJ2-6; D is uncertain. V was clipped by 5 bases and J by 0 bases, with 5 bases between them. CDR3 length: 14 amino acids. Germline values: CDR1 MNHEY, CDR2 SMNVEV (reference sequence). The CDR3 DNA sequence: TGTGCCAGCAGTCCCAGCTCTGGGGCCAACGTCCTGACTTTC. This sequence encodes CASSPSSGANVLTF.

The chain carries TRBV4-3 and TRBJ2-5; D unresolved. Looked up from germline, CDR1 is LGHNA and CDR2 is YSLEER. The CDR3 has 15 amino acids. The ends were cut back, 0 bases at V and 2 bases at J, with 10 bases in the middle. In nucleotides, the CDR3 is TGCGCCAGCAGCCAAGAACGTCGTGATCAAGAGACCCAGTACTTC. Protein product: CASSQERRDQETQYF.

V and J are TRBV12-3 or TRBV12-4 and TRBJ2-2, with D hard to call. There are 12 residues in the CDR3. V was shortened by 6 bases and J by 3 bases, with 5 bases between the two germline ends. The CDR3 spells CASRQHTGELFF. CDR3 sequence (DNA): TGTGCCAGCAGGCAACACACCGGGGAGCTGTTTTTT.

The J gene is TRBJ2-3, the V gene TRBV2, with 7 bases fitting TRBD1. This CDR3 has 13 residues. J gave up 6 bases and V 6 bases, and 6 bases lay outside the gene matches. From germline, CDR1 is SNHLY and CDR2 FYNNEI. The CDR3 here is CASRETGLDTQYF. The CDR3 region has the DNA TGTGCCAGCAGGGAGACAGGGTTGGATACGCAGTATTTT.

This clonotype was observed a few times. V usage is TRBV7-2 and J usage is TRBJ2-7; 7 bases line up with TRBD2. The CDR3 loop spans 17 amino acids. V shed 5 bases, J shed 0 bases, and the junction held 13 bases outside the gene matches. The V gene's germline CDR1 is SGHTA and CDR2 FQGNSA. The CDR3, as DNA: TGTGCCAGCAGCCCGGTGGCGGGAGTTTCCTCCTCCTACGAGCAGTACTTC. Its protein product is CASSPVAGVSSSYEQYF. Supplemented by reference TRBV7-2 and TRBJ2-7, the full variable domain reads GAGVSQSPSNKVTEKGKDVELRCDPISGHTALYWYRQSLGQGLEFLIYFQGNSAPDKSGLPSDRFSAERTGGSVSTLTIQRTQQEDSAVYLCASSPVAGVSSSYEQYFGPGTRLTVT.

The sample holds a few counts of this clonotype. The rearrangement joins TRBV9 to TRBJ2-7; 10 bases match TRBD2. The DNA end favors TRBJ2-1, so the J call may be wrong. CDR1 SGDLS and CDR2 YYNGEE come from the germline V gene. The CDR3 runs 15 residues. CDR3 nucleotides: TGTGCCAGCACCCAAGGGGCTAGCGGGAGCGACGAGCAGTTCTTC. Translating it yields CASTQGASGSDEQFF.